These 20 T cell receptor beta chains were all obtained from the same sample, sequenced in a study of T cells in Graves' hyperthyroidism and ophthalmopathy. Amplification targeted TCR beta CDR3 regions from RNA transcripts. The primer set for the first-round RT-PCR of the TCR CDR3 was HTBI. A single record per CDR3 protein comes from TCRdb applying MiXCR to the multiplex PCR reads. The profile covers under 650,000 distinct CDR3 sequences, with around 16% appearing a single time and approximately 3.8% taken by the ten largest. Sequenced input: blood. These receptors were taken from a woman aged 30 to 39 with Graves' hyperthyroidism.

This clonotype was found many times. The chain recombines TRBV28 with TRBJ2-5; D gene unclear. The V end was cut by 4 bases, the J end by 1 base, with 16 bases between. Germline V gene lookup returns CDR1 MDHEN and CDR2 SYDVKM. There are 16 residues in the CDR3. CDR3 sequence reads: CASSSTRQEPQETQYF. For the CDR3, the DNA is TGTGCCAGCAGTTCCACACGGCAGGAGCCCCAAGAGACCCAGTACTTC.

This clonotype was seen a few times. The chain employs TRBV19 and TRBJ2-1; 7 bases map to TRBD1. With V trimmed by 5 bases and J by 9 bases, 13 bases remained unmatched. The CDR3 is 15 residues long. In germline, CDR1 is LNHDA, CDR2 SQIVND (reference sequence). The CDR3 region has the DNA TGTGCCAGTAGTGTCAAGACAGGGAATCGAGCTGAGCAGTTCTTC. Translated, it gives CASSVKTGNRAEQFF.

This clonotype came up many times. V is TRBV30 and J is TRBJ2-7; a weak D match, TRBD2 (6 bases). Deletions cut 4 bases from V and 3 bases from J, with 13 bases between. From germline, CDR1 is GTSNPN and CDR2 SVGIG (reference sequence). The CDR3 is 13 residues long. CDR3 bases: TGTGCCTGGACCGGAGATAGCGGCTACGAGCAGTACTTC. This encodes CAWTGDSGYEQYF.

The rearrangement joins TRBV7-9 to TRBJ1-2; 9 bases line up with TRBD1. This CDR3 has 13 amino acids. The germline V gene has CDR1 SEHNR and CDR2 FQNEAQ (reference sequence). With V trimmed by 5 bases and J by 9 bases, 7 bases remained unmatched. The CDR3 DNA reads as TGTGCCAGCAGCCAGGGACAGGGCTTACGCTACACCTTC. It is translated as CASSQGQGLRYTF.

This chain connects TRBV6-2 or TRBV6-3 to TRBJ2-1, with a weak D call TRBD2 (6 bases). The V gene's germline CDR1 is MNHEY and CDR2 SVGEGT. The CDR3 length is 13 residues. V gave up 3 bases and J gave up 6 bases, with 9 bases separating them. CDR3 nucleotide sequence: TGTGCCAGCAGTTATGGAGGGATCAATGAGCAGTTCTTC. This encodes CASSYGGINEQFF.

This clonotype was seen repeatedly, ten times or more. The chain has TRBV28 and TRBJ2-1, with TRBD2 matching 9 bases. The CDR3 consists of 15 residues. Germline V gene lookup returns CDR1 MDHEN and CDR2 SYDVKM. V trimming: 6 bases; J trimming: 4 bases; junction bases outside the gene matches: 7. This chain's CDR3 is CASSRLAELYNEQFF. As DNA, the CDR3 is TGTGCCAGCAGCAGACTAGCGGAGTTGTACAATGAGCAGTTCTTC. Full variable domain (rest looked up from reference TRBV28 and TRBJ2-1): DVKVTQSSRYLVKRTGEKVFLECVQDMDHENMFWYRQDPGLGLRLIYFSYDVKMKEKGDIPEGYSVSREKKERFSLILESASTNQTSMYLCASSRLAELYNEQFFGPGTRLTVL.

This clonotype showed up just a few times. Since a much larger clone is just one base distant, this may be a read error. V gene TRBV5-1 combines with J gene TRBJ2-1; 10 bases map to TRBD1. Germline V gene lookup returns CDR1 SGHRS and CDR2 YFSETQ. The CDR3 loop spans 14 amino acids. Written as DNA, the CDR3 is TGCGCCAGCAGCTCCGGGACAGGGGCCAATGAGCAGCTCTTC. Translation gives CASSSGTGANEQLF.

The sample holds many counts of this clonotype. This chain uses TRBV28 with TRBJ2-3, with 7 bases that match TRBD1. Germline V gene data show CDR1 as MDHEN and CDR2 as SYDVKM. V shed 7 bases and J 2 bases; nucleotides not matched to a gene: 18. This CDR3 has 18 amino acids. Here the CDR3 reads CASTPFGTEPYLTDTQYF. The CDR3 DNA reads TGTGCCAGCACTCCATTCGGGACAGAACCATACCTCACAGATACGCAGTATTTT. Filled out from reference TRBV28 and TRBJ2-3, the complete variable domain reads DVKVTQSSRYLVKRTGEKVFLECVQDMDHENMFWYRQDPGLGLRLIYFSYDVKMKEKGDIPEGYSVSREKKERFSLILESASTNQTSMYLCASTPFGTEPYLTDTQYFGPGTRLTVL.

This clonotype was seen only a few times. The rearrangement joins TRBV30 to TRBJ2-7, with D unclear. Per germline, CDR1 GTSNPN and CDR2 SVGIG (reference sequence). The CDR3 runs to 13 residues. V was shortened by 0 bases and J by 6 bases, with 12 bases between the two germline ends. The CDR3 coding sequence is TGTGCCTGGAGTGTACGCAGGAAGTTCGAGCAGTACTTC. Translated, it gives CAWSVRRKFEQYF.

This chain uses TRBV5-1 with TRBJ2-3, with D hard to call. With 0 bases removed from V and 6 bases from J, the gap between germline ends came to 5 bases. CDR1 SGHRS and CDR2 YFSETQ come from the germline V gene. This CDR3 contains 12 residues. The DNA of the CDR3 is TGCGCCAGCAGCTTGGAGGATGATACGCAGTATTTT. It is translated as CASSLEDDTQYF.

Notes on this clonotype: A read error is likely, as this CDR3 ends without the conserved phenylalanine or tryptophan. The gene calls are TRBV7-2 and TRBJ1-3, with a possible D match to TRBD1 (5 bases). The germline V and J ends were trimmed by 2 bases and 0 bases, with 17 bases remaining between them. CDR3 length equals 18 residues. CDR1 and CDR2 from the germline V gene are SGHTA and FQGNSA. CDR3 DNA sequence: TGTGCCAGCAGCTTACCGGTGCGGGACCGCGGCTCTGGAAACACCATATATTCT. Translation gives CASSLPVRDRGSGNTIYS.

The chain employs TRBV4-2 and TRBJ2-7; 9 bases align to TRBD1. The V and J ends lost 5 bases and 7 bases, in that order; junction bases with no gene match: 6. Per germline, CDR1 LGHNA and CDR2 YNFKEQ. This CDR3 region has 13 residues. The CDR3 sequence is CASSEDRGGEQYF. DNA for the CDR3: TGTGCCAGCAGCGAGGACAGGGGTGGGGAGCAGTACTTC.

This clonotype was seen at least ten times. The chain links TRBV11-2 to TRBJ2-5; D may be TRBD1 or TRBD2 (5 bases each). The CDR3 length is 15 residues. V shed 3 bases and J shed 1 base, with 12 bases lying between them. CDR1 is SGHAT, CDR2 FQNNGV, per germline. The CDR3 bases are TGTGCCAGCAGCTTCCTTTTGGGGGTCCAAGAGACCCAGTACTTC. Its translation is CASSFLLGVQETQYF.

The gene calls are TRBV6-1 and TRBJ2-3; TRBD1 might be the D (6 bases). Germline V gene data show CDR1 as MNHNS and CDR2 as SASEGT. The CDR3 is 15 amino acids. V was trimmed by 7 bases and J by 3 bases, leaving 17 bases between them. In DNA form, the CDR3 reads TGTGCCAGCAATACACAGGGAAAGTTAACAGATACGCAGTATTTT. Its translation is CASNTQGKLTDTQYF.

This clonotype appeared a few times. The chain couples TRBV5-1 to TRBJ2-7; D is uncertain. The ends were cut back, 5 bases at V and 3 bases at J, with 15 bases in the middle. Germline CDR1 is SGHRS and CDR2 is YFSETQ. This CDR3 is 14 amino acids long. DNA for the CDR3: TGCGCCAGCAGACCTACAACCTTAAACTACGAGCAGTACTTC. Amino acid sequence: CASRPTTLNYEQYF.

This clonotype was picked up many times. CDR3 DNA sequence: TGTGCCAGCAGAATGTCCAGCTCCTACGAGCAGTACTTC. This codes for CASRMSSSYEQYF. V and J are TRBV6-1 and TRBJ2-7; no definite D call. V lost 6 bases to trimming and J lost 0 bases, with 9 bases between them. The CDR3 has 13 residues. The germline V gene encodes CDR1 MNHNS and CDR2 SASEGT.

This clonotype was picked up many times. The chain carries TRBV7-2 and TRBJ2-5, with 10 bases fitting TRBD1. Unmatched junction bases numbered 2, after V lost 4 bases and J lost 12 bases. This CDR3 is built from 11 residues. Germline CDR1 and CDR2: SGHTA and FQGNSA. CDR3 residues: CASSWGQGKYF. CDR3 nucleotides: TGTGCCAGCAGCTGGGGACAGGGGAAGTACTTC.

This clonotype turned up a few times. The chain uses TRBV12-3 or TRBV12-4 and TRBJ2-2; the D gene could be TRBD1 or TRBD2 (5 bases each). The CDR3 has 15 residues. Trimming left V 0 bases short and J 5 bases short, with 10 bases between. The DNA of the CDR3 is TGTGCCAGCAGTTTAGCGGGGACGGCTACCGGGGAGCTGTTTTTT. This encodes CASSLAGTATGELFF.

This clonotype was detected many times. The genes are TRBV2 and TRBJ2-2, with 7 bases fitting TRBD1. Losses at the gene ends were 6 bases for V and 5 bases for J; bases not matched to a gene: 6. Germline CDR1 and CDR2: SNHLY and FYNNEI. This CDR3 is 14 amino acids long. CDR3 DNA: TGTGCCAGCAGAGGACAGGTTTCTACCGGGGAGCTGTTTTTT. Its protein product is CASRGQVSTGELFF.

This clonotype was counted between two and nine times. The rearrangement joins TRBV30 to TRBJ2-4; unclear D gene. This CDR3 is 12 amino acids long. Germline loops: CDR1 GTSNPN, CDR2 SVGIG (reference sequence). Trimming shortened V by 7 bases and J by 0 bases, and 7 bases separated the two germline ends. The CDR3 DNA sequence: TGTGCCTTTCGGATAGCCAAAAACATTCAGTACTTC. It specifies CAFRIAKNIQYF.